These 25 T cell receptor beta chains originate from one sample sequenced in a study of T cell clonotyping in hematopoietic cell transplantation. Method: immunoSEQ multiplex PCR; TCRdb's copy keeps in-frame clones and lacks some. The data show roughly 40,000 clones, 95% seen once. Input material: peripheral blood mononuclear cells. The source is a man aged 30 to 45 in good health. Some clones in this sample may be carry-over from other donors' samples.

The chain has TRBV5-4 and TRBJ1-1; no reliable D call. Germline V gene sequence: CDR1 SGHNT, CDR2 YYREEE (reference sequence). V was pared by 4 bases and J by 0 bases, with 13 bases between. CDR3 length equals 15 residues. The CDR3 DNA is TGTGCCAGCAGCCTCACCGTCCCATTGAACACTGAAGCTTTCTTT. Translation gives CASSLTVPLNTEAFF. Full variable domain (missing parts from reference TRBV5-4 and TRBJ1-1): ETGVTQSPTHLIKTRGQQVTLRCSSQSGHNTVSWYQQALGQGPQFIFQYYREEENGRGNFPPRFSGLQFPNYSSELNVNALELDDSALYLCASSLTVPLNTEAFFGQGTRLTVV.

Written as DNA, the CDR3 is TGTGCCAGCAGCCAAGTCGCTAAGACAGATACGCAGTATTTT. Its translation: CASSQVAKTDTQYF. The rearrangement links TRBV4-2 to TRBJ2-3, with D unresolved. Germline V gene data show CDR1 as LGHNA and CDR2 as YNFKEQ. The CDR3 is made up of 14 amino acids. V was clipped by 1 base and J by 3 bases, with 8 bases between them.

V and J are TRBV6-1 and TRBJ2-3; 10 nucleotides align to TRBD1. This CDR3 has 16 residues. With V trimmed by 4 bases and J by 0 bases, 4 bases remained unmatched. Per germline, CDR1 MNHNS and CDR2 SASEGT. The DNA for the CDR3 is TGTGCCAGCAGTGTTACGGGACAGGGGAGCACAGATACGCAGTATTTT. Protein: CASSVTGQGSTDTQYF.

The chain is built from TRBV25-1 and TRBJ2-5, with D hard to call. Germline V gene lookup returns CDR1 MGHDK and CDR2 SYGVNS. This CDR3 is 14 amino acids long. Trimming took off 4 bases at V and 9 bases at J, with 18 bases between the two ends. CDR3 coding DNA: TGTGCCAGCAGTGTGTTGAGCGTGAGTGGGGCCCAGTACTTC. As protein: CASSVLSVSGAQYF.

The rearrangement uses TRBV5-6 and TRBJ2-5; D possibly corresponds to TRBD1 (5 bases). Germline V gene sequence: CDR1 SGHDT, CDR2 YYEEEE. This CDR3 spans 14 amino acids. Trimming cost V 0 bases and J 5 bases, with 11 bases left between them. In DNA form, the CDR3 reads TGTGCCAGCAGCTTGGTTCAGGGAAGGGAGACCCAGTACTTC. The encoded protein is CASSLVQGRETQYF.

The chain has TRBV5-8 and TRBJ2-7, with 8 bases matching TRBD1. The germline CDR1 and CDR2 sequences are SGHTS and YDEGEE. Trimming took 4 bases from V and 6 from J; bases not matched to a gene: 6. The CDR3 spans 13 residues. The CDR3 DNA is TGTGCCAGCAGCGGGACGGACAGGGTCGAGCAGTACTTC. Translated, it gives CASSGTDRVEQYF.

The V and J genes are TRBV6-5 and TRBJ1-4, with TRBD1 matching 8 bases. The CDR3 is 15 residues long. The V gene's germline CDR1 is MNHEY and CDR2 SVGAGI. J was trimmed by 8 bases and V by 0 bases; bases with no gene match: 5. The CDR3 bases are TGTGCCAGCAGTTACTCGACAGGGGAAAACGAAAAACTGTTTTTT. It is translated as CASSYSTGENEKLFF.

This sequence joins TRBV30 and TRBJ2-3; TRBD1 might be the D (6 bases). CDR1 and CDR2 from the germline V gene are GTSNPN and SVGIG (reference sequence). This CDR3 comprises 13 residues. V gave up 3 bases and J gave up 5 bases, with 12 bases separating them. The CDR3 nucleotides are TGTGCCTGGAGACAGGGTGTAATAGATACGCAGTATTTT. This gives the protein CAWRQGVIDTQYF.

There are a few counts of this clone. The chain links TRBV9 to TRBJ2-5; 9 positions agree with TRBD1. Trimming removed 3 bases from V and 2 bases from J; junction bases left unmatched: 11. The CDR3 is made up of 17 amino acids. Germline lookup yields CDR1 SGDLS and CDR2 YYNGEE. The chain's CDR3 is CASSEGGGQGTQETQYF. CDR3 DNA sequence: TGTGCCAGCAGCGAGGGGGGAGGACAGGGGACGCAAGAGACCCAGTACTTC.

The chain links TRBV5-4 to TRBJ2-3; TRBD2 matches 14 bases. Looked up from germline, CDR1 is SGHNT and CDR2 is YYREEE (reference sequence). J was trimmed by 6 bases and V by 3 bases; bases with no gene match: 6. This CDR3 is 16 amino acids long. CDR3 amino acids: CASSSGTSGGWDTQYF. CDR3 nucleotides: TGTGCCAGCAGCTCCGGGACTAGCGGGGGATGGGATACGCAGTATTTT.

The chain combines TRBV5-6 with TRBJ1-1; D perhaps matches TRBD1 (5 bases). V lost 0 bases, J lost 12 bases, and 12 bases lay in between. The CDR3 runs to 12 residues. Germline CDR1 is SGHDT and CDR2 is YYEEEE. CDR3 DNA sequence: TGTGCCAGCAGCTTGGAGGGGAGGGCAACTTTCTTT. This codes for CASSLEGRATFF.

This clone showed up just once. This chain connects TRBV2 to TRBJ2-5, with D hard to call. The germline CDR1 and CDR2 sequences are SNHLY and FYNNEI. The CDR3 covers 11 residues. The V end was cut by 6 bases, the J end by 2 bases, with 4 bases between. The DNA for the CDR3 is TGTGCCAGCAGGATACAAGAGACCCAGTACTTC. Its translation is CASRIQETQYF.

The rearrangement uses TRBV11-3 and TRBJ2-1, with TRBD2 identical over 10 bases. V gave up 5 bases and J gave up 8 bases; unmatched junction bases: 9. The CDR3 sequence is 15 residues long. Germline lookup yields CDR1 SGHNT and CDR2 YENEEA. CDR3 loop: CASSPLAGDDDEQFF. CDR3 bases: TGTGCCAGCAGCCCGCTAGCGGGGGATGACGATGAGCAGTTCTTC.

The chain carries TRBV27 and TRBJ1-4; D unresolved. Per germline, CDR1 MNHEY and CDR2 SMNVEV (reference sequence). Trimming removed 2 bases at V and 3 bases at J, with 10 bases between. The CDR3 loop spans 15 amino acids. This chain's CDR3 is CASSLKGTANEKLFF. CDR3 in DNA: TGTGCCAGCAGTTTAAAGGGTACAGCTAATGAAAAACTGTTTTTT.

This chain uses TRBV7-9 with TRBJ1-5; a weak D match, TRBD1 (5 bases). Germline CDR1 SEHNR, CDR2 FQNEAQ (reference sequence). Trimming took off 3 bases at V and 1 base at J, with 7 bases between the two ends. This CDR3 region has 14 residues. The CDR3, as DNA: TGTGCCAGCAGCTTTCCAGGGAGCAATCAGCCCCAGCATTTT. Amino acids: CASSFPGSNQPQHF.

The chain uses TRBV7-3 and TRBJ1-2, with TRBD1 identical over 7 bases. Germline V CDR1 and CDR2: SGHTA, FQGTGA. This CDR3 has 15 amino acids. Losses at the gene ends were 5 bases for V and 3 bases for J; bases not matched to a gene: 9. This chain's CDR3 is CASSPGDSEDYGYTF. The CDR3 bases are TGTGCCAGCAGCCCGGGGGACAGCGAAGACTATGGCTACACCTTC.

The chain couples TRBV9 to TRBJ2-5, with D uncertain. CDR1 is SGDLS, CDR2 YYNGEE, per germline. The CDR3 totals 15 residues. V was clipped by 0 bases and J by 2 bases, with 11 bases between them. CDR3 sequence (DNA): TGTGCCAGCAGCGTAGGGACGATCTCTCAAGAGACCCAGTACTTC. The encoded protein is CASSVGTISQETQYF.

The J gene is TRBJ2-2, the V gene TRBV5-1; D call uncertain. This CDR3 region has 14 residues. The germline CDR1 and CDR2 sequences are SGHRS and YFSETQ. Trimming removed 0 bases at V and 1 base at J, with 4 bases between. CDR3 bases: TGCGCCAGCAGCTTGGGGCAGAACACCGGGGAGCTGTTTTTT. It encodes CASSLGQNTGELFF.

The rearrangement joins TRBV11-3 to TRBJ2-3; the D call may be TRBD1 or TRBD2 (6 bases each). Trimming pared 1 base from V and 1 base from J, leaving 12 bases between. In germline, CDR1 is SGHNT, CDR2 YENEEA. The CDR3 extends over 16 amino acids. The CDR3 nucleotides read TGTGCCAGCAGCTTAGGCAGGAGGGGGGGCACAGATACGCAGTATTTT. Protein: CASSLGRRGGTDTQYF.

V gene TRBV9 combines with J gene TRBJ2-3, with D perhaps assigned TRBD1 or TRBD2 (5 bases each). Between the trimmed V and J ends, which lost 0 bases and 0 bases, there was a span of 8 bases. This CDR3 comprises 15 residues. CDR1 is SGDLS and CDR2 is YYNGEE in the germline V gene. The CDR3 here is CASSVGGGSTDTQYF. The CDR3 nucleotides read TGTGCCAGCAGCGTAGGGGGCGGGAGCACAGATACGCAGTATTTT.

Only one count was recorded for this clone. This chain joins TRBV19 and TRBJ2-7; the D call may be TRBD1 or TRBD2 (5 bases each). The CDR3 is 15 residues long. Trimming cost V 7 bases and J 0 bases, with 16 bases left between them. In germline, CDR1 is LNHDA, CDR2 SQIVND (reference sequence). Here the CDR3 DNA reads TGTGCCAGTACCTATGCGCTCGGGGCCTCCTACGAGCAGTACTTC. It is translated as CASTYALGASYEQYF.

This clone was counted once. The chain has TRBV25-1 and TRBJ2-3; no firm D call. The V and J ends lost 5 bases and 0 bases respectively, with 9 bases between them. Germline CDR1 reads MGHDK; CDR2 reads SYGVNS. This CDR3 contains 14 residues. The CDR3 region is CASSWSRSTDTQYF. CDR3 sequence (DNA): TGTGCCAGCAGTTGGAGCCGCAGCACAGATACGCAGTATTTT.

This sequence joins TRBV13 and TRBJ1-2; TRBD1 might be the D (6 bases). The CDR3 covers 13 residues. The germline gives CDR1 PRHDT, CDR2 FYEKMQ (reference sequence). V lost 2 bases to trimming and J lost 6 bases, with 10 bases between them. CDR3 amino acids: CASSLQGNDGYTF. DNA of the CDR3: TGTGCCAGCAGCTTACAGGGGAACGATGGCTACACCTTC.

The J gene is TRBJ2-2, the V gene TRBV6-1, with 7 bases aligning to TRBD1. Looked up from germline, CDR1 is MNHNS and CDR2 is SASEGT. The V and J ends lost 6 bases and 0 bases, in that order; junction bases with no gene match: 4. The CDR3 runs 15 residues. This CDR3 reads CASRTGTANTGELFF. CDR3 bases: TGTGCCAGCAGGACAGGGACGGCGAACACCGGGGAGCTGTTTTTT.

This sequence joins TRBV9 and TRBJ2-3; no reliable D call. V was trimmed by 6 bases and J by 2 bases, leaving 13 bases between them. The V gene's germline CDR1 is SGDLS and CDR2 YYNGEE. There are 14 residues in the CDR3. The CDR3 bases are TGTGCCAGCACCCTACCCGCAGACACAGATACGCAGTATTTT. Amino acid sequence: CASTLPADTDTQYF. The full variable domain, its missing parts supplied by reference TRBV9 and TRBJ2-3, is DSGVTQTPKHLITATGQRVTLRCSPRSGDLSVYWYQQSLDQGLQFLIQYYNGEERAKGNILERFSAQQFPDLHSELNLSSLELGDSALYFCASTLPADTDTQYFGPGTRLTVL.